The clone carrying this TCR beta chain was seen repeatedly, ten times or more. What it recognizes is unknown. This specimen comes from a study of T cells in Graves' hyperthyroidism and ophthalmopathy. Across 18 months, stable Graves' hyperthyroidism was marked by no progression to ophthalmopathy. Patients having uncontrolled infection, another autoimmune disease, pregnancy or lactation were not included. Study-level findings and limits: The model forecast ophthalmopathy, anticipating it by a median roughly 6 months before onset.

Amplified TCR beta CDR3 regions came from RNA transcripts. The primer set for the first-round RT-PCR of the TCR CDR3 was HTBI. TCRdb recomputed calls from the multiplex PCR reads with MiXCR, one row per CDR3 protein. The table includes 500,000 to 550,000 distinct CDR3 sequences, less than 25% detected once. The clonotype comes from a man younger than 35 with Graves' hyperthyroidism. The material sequenced was blood.

CDR3 DNA sequence: TGTGCCAGTAGTACCTTGGACAGCAATCAGCCCCAGCATTTT. Translated: CASSTLDSNQPQHF. This chain connects TRBV19 to TRBJ1-5; D unclear. The germline CDR1 and CDR2 sequences are LNHDA and SQIVND (reference sequence). This CDR3 has 14 amino acids. V shed 4 bases and J shed 1 base, with 8 bases lying between them.